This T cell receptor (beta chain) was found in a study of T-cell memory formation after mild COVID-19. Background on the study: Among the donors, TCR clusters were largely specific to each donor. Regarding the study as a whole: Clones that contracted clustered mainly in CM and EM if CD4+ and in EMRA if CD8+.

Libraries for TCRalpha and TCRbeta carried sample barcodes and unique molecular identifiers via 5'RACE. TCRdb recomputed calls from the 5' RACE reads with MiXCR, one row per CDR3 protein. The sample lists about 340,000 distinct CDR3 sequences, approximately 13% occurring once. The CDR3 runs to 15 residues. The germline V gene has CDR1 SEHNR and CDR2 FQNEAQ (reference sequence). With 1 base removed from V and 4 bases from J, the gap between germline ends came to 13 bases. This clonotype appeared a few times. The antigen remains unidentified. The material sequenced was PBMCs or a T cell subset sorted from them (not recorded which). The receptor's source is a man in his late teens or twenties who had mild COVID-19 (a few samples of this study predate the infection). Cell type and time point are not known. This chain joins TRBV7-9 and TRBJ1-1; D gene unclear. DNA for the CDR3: TGTGCCAGCAGCTTAGACGCCCACTGGGGCACTGAAGCTTTCTTT. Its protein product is CASSLDAHWGTEAFF.